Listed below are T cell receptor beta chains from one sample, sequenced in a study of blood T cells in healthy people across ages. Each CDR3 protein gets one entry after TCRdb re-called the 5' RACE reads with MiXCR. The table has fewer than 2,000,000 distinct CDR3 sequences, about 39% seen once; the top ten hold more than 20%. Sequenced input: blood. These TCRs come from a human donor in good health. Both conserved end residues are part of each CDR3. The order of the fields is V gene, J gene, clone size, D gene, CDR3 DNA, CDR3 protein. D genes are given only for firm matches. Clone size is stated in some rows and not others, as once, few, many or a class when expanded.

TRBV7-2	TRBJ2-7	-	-	TGTGCCAGCAGCTTAGGAAGACAGTTCTACGAGCAGTACTTC	CASSLGRQFYEQYF
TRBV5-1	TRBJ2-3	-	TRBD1	TGCGCCAGCAGCCCCGGGCAGGGACAGGATACGCAGTATTTT	CASSPGQGQDTQYF
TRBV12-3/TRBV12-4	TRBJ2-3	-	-	TGTGCCAGCAGTTTGCGACAGTTCACAGATACGCAGTATTTT	CASSLRQFTDTQYF
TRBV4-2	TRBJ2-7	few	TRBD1	TGTGCCAGCAGCCAAGCCGGGACAGGGATCTCCTACGAGCAGTACTTC	CASSQAGTGISYEQYF
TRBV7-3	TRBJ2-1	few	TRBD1	TGTGCCAGCAGCTCTTCCGGGACAGGAGGGGCCCCCGAGTTCTTC	CASSSSGTGGAPEFF
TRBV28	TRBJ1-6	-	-	TGTGCCAGCTATTCCTCCGGACGCCTAAGCTCCTATAATTCACCCTTCCACTTT	CASYSSGRLSSYNSPFHF
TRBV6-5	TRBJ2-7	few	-	TGTGCCAGCAGTTACTCGATTGGCAGCTCCTACGAGCAGTACTTC	CASSYSIGSSYEQYF
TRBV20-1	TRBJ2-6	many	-	TGCAGTGCCGCCGTTTCTGGGGCCAACGTCCTGACTTTC	CSAAVSGANVLTF
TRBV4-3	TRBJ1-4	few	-	TGCGCCAGCAGCCAAGGAAGACCTCCGGGGGAAAAACTGTTTTTT	CASSQGRPPGEKLFF
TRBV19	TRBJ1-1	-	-	TGTGCCAGTAGTATAGCTCCGGGATTGAACACTGAAGCTTTCTTT	CASSIAPGLNTEAFF
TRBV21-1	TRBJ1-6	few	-	TGTGCCAGCAGCATTCCCCTAGCGTGGTATAATTCACCCCTCCACTTT	CASSIPLAWYNSPLHF
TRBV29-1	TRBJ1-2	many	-	TGCAGCGTTGAACCCCGGGTAGGGTTTGACTACACCTTC	CSVEPRVGFDYTF
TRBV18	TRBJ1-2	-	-	TGTGCCAGCTCACAGGGGTCTTACTATGGCTACACCTTC	CASSQGSYYGYTF
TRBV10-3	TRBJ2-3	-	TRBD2	TGTGCCACCACACTAGCGGGGGACACAGATACGCAGTATTTT	CATTLAGDTDTQYF
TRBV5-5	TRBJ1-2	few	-	TGTGCCAGCAGCTTGTCGAGACAGCTCTATGGCTACACCTTC	CASSLSRQLYGYTF
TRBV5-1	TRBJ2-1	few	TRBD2	TGCGCCAGCAGATGGACTAGCGGGGGGCCCAATGAGCAGTTCTTC	CASRWTSGGPNEQFF
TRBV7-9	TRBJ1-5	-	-	TGTGCCAGCAGCTTAGAAGGGAAACCGTATCAGCCCCAGCATTTT	CASSLEGKPYQPQHF
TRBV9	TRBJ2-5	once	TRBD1	TGTGCCAGCAGCGGAAAGACAGGGGTAGGAGAGACCCAGTACTTC	CASSGKTGVGETQYF
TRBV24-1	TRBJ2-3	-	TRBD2	TGTGCCACCAGTGATTTACCTAGCGGGTCAGATACGCAGTATTTT	CATSDLPSGSDTQYF
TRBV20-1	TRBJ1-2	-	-	TGCAGTGCCAAGACTAGTAGGGGCGACTTCATGGCGGGAGGCTACACCTTC	CSAKTSRGDFMAGGYTF
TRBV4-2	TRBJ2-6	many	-	TGTGCCAGCAGCTTTAGTCTGTCTGGGGCCAACGTCCTGACTTTC	CASSFSLSGANVLTF
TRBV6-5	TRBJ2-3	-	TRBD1	TGTGCCAGCAGTTACTCGCCAGGGACAGCGACTAGCACAGATACGCAGTATTTT	CASSYSPGTATSTDTQYF
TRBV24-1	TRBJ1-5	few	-	TGTGCCACCAGTGATAGTGAGGGATTGAGCAATCAGCCCCAGCATTTT	CATSDSEGLSNQPQHF
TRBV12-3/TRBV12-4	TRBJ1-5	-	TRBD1	TGTGCCAGCACCGAGGGGGCTCAGCCCCAGCATTTT	CASTEGAQPQHF
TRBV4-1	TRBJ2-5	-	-	TGCGCCAGCAGCCAAAGACCGGCGCCGGGACGACAAGAGACCCAGTACTTC	CASSQRPAPGRQETQYF
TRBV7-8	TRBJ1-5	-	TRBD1	TGTGCCAGCGACCCCCAGGGACAGGGGAAATTGGATCAGCCCCAGCATTTT	CASDPQGQGKLDQPQHF
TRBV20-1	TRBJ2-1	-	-	TGCAGTGCTGGAGATTCGAACAGCGATAGCTCCTACAATGAGCAGTTTTTC	CSAGDSNSDSSYNEQFF
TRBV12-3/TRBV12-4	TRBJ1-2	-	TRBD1	TGTGCCAGCAGTCGAACAACAGGGGGCGGATTTGGCGGCTACACCTTC	CASSRTTGGGFGGYTF
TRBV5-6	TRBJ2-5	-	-	TGTGCCAGCAGCTTGGACAGAGCCCTCCAAGAGACCCAGTACTTC	CASSLDRALQETQYF
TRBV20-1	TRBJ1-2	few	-	TGCAGTGCTAGAGATTACGAGAGTGTGAACTATGGCTACACCTTC	CSARDYESVNYGYTF
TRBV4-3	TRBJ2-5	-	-	TGCGCCAGCAGCCAGCATTGGGACTTCCAAGAGACCCAGTACTTC	CASSQHWDFQETQYF
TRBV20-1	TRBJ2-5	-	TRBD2	TGCAGTGTTAGAGATCGTGCGGGAGTGACGTTCCAGTACTTC	CSVRDRAGVTFQYF
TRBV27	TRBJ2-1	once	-	TGTGCCAGCTGGGGGTCGGGGGCCAATCGAGGCAATGAGCAGTTCTTC	CASWGSGANRGNEQFF
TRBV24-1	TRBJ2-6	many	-	TGTGCCACCAGTAGGGGATCTGGGGCCAACGTCCTGACTTTC	CATSRGSGANVLTF
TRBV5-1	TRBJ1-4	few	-	TGCGCCAGCAGGGAGCAGGGCTCAACTAATGAAAAACTGTTTTTT	CASREQGSTNEKLFF
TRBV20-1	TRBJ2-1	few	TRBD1	TGCAGTGCTAGAGATCGGGACAGGTCCCTCAATGAGCAGTTCTTC	CSARDRDRSLNEQFF
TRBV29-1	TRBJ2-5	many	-	TGCAGCGTTGTATCCGGCCAAGAGACCCAGTACTTC	CSVVSGQETQYF
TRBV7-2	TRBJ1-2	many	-	TGTGCCAGCAGCCTAACAGGGTTCTATGGCTACACCTTC	CASSLTGFYGYTF
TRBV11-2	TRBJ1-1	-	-	TGTGCCAGCAGCTTAGCGAACGAGGAAGGGGACACTGAAGCTTTCTTT	CASSLANEEGDTEAFF
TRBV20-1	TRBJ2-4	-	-	TGCAGTGTTTCAGGGGTACTATACAATGAGCAGTACTTC	CSVSGVLYNEQYF
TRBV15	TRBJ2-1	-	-	TGTGCCACCAGCGACCAGCAGGGGTACAATGAGCAGTTCTTC	CATSDQQGYNEQFF
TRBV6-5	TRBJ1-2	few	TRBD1	TGTGCCAGCAGCCCGACAGGGGAAACCTATGGCTACACCTTC	CASSPTGETYGYTF
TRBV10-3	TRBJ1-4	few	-	TGTGCCACAGCCCAGGGTACCGATGAAAAACTGTTTTTT	CATAQGTDEKLFF
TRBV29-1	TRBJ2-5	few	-	TGCAGCTCTGACCCGAGTGGGACCCAGTACTTC	CSSDPSGTQYF
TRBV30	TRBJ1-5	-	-	TGTGCCTGGAGTGTCGGGCGGGTTCAGCCCCAGCATTTT	CAWSVGRVQPQHF
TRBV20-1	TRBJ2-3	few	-	TGCAGTGCTACTCCAGGGGCAGATACGCAGTATTTT	CSATPGADTQYF
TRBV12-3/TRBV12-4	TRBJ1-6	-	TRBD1	TGTGCCAGCAGCTTCGTCCCCGGGACAGGGAATTCACCCCTCCACTTT	CASSFVPGTGNSPLHF
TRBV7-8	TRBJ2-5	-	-	TGTGCCAGCAGCTCTATGATAAAAGACGAGACCCAGTACTTC	CASSSMIKDETQYF
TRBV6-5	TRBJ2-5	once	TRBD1	TGTGCCAGCAGTTTGATACCGGGACAGGGAACGGAGACCCAGTACTTC	CASSLIPGQGTETQYF
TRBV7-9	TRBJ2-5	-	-	TGTGCCAGCAGCTCTAACAGAGAACAAGAGACCCAGTACTTC	CASSSNREQETQYF
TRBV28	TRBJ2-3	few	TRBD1	TGTGCCAGCAGTTCCGGACAGGGAGTCGCAGATACGCAGTATTTT	CASSSGQGVADTQYF